This T cell receptor beta chain emerged from a study of T-cell reconstitution after alpha-beta-depleted transplantation in children. Study conclusions and caveats: Several patients had high TCRbeta diversity at day 60; it came from surviving recipient T cells and thymic progenitors.

Germline values: CDR1 MNHEY, CDR2 SMNVEV (reference sequence). The CDR3 covers 14 residues. The V and J ends lost 2 bases and 9 bases respectively, with 13 bases between them. Using unique molecular identifiers, the investigators prepared the TCRbeta library. TCRdb re-called the PCR reads through MiXCR, storing one row per CDR3 protein. The data show about 980,000 distinct CDR3 sequences, 25% to 35% seen once. About this clonotype: Its antigen is not known.

The origin of this receptor is a boy under two years old who had a stem cell transplant for SCID, so the T cells may come from the graft donor. The chain joins TRBV27 to TRBJ2-2, with D uncertain. Material: PBMCs, mostly from graft donor cells, obtained 360 days after TCRalphabeta/CD19-depleted stem cell transplant. The CDR3 bases are TGTGCCAGCAGTTTAGAAAGGGTGCGGAGGGAGCTGTTTTTT. This translates into CASSLERVRRELFF.